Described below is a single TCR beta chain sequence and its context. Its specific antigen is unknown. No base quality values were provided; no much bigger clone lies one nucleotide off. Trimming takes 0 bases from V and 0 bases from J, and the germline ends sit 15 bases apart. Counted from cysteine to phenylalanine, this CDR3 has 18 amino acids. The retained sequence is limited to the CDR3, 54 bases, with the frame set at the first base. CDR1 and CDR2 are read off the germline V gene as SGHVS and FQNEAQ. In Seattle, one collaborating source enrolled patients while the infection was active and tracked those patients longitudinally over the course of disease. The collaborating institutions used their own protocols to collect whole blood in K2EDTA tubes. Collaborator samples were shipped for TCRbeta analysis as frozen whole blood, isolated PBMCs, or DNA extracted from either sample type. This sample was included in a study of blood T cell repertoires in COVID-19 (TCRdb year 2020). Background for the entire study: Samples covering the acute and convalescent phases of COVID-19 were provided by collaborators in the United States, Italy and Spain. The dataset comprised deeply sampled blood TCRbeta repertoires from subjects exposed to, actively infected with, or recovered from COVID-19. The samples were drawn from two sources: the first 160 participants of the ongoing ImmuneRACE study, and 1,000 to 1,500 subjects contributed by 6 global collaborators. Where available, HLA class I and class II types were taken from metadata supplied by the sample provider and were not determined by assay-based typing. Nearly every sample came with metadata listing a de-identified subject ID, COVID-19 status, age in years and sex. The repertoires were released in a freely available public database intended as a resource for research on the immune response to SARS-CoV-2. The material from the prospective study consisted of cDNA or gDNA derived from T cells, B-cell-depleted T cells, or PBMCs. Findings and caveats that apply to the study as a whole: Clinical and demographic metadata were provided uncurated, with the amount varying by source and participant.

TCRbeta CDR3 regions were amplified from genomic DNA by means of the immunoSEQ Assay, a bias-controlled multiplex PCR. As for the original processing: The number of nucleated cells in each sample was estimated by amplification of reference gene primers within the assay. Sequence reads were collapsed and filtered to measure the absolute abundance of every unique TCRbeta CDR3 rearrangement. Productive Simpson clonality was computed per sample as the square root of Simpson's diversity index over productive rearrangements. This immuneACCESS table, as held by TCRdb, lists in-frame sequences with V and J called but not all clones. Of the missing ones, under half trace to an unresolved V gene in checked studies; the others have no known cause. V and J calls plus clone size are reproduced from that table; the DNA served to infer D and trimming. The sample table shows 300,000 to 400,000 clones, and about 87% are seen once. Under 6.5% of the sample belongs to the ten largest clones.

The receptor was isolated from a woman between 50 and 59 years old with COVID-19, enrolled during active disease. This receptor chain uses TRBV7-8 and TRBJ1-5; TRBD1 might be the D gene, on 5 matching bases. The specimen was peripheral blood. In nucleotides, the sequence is TGTGCCAGCAGCTTAGCTGGAACAGGCCGTTATAGCAATCAGCCCCAGCATTTT. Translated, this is CASSLAGTGRYSNQPQHF. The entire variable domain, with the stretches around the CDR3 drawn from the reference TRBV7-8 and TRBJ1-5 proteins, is GAGVSQSPRYKVAKRGQDVALRCDPISGHVSLFWYQQALGQGPEFLTYFQNEAQLDKSGLPSDRFFAERPEGSVSTLKIQRTQQEDSAVYLCASSLAGTGRYSNQPQHFGDGTRLSIL.